Listed below are T cell receptor beta chains from one sample, sequenced in a study of blood T cell repertoires in COVID-19. The table came from immunoSEQ multiplex PCR; TCRdb's copy has only in-frame clones and leaves some out. The sample consists of about 200,000 clones, around 89% of them appearing once. The sample was PBMCs or T cells enriched from blood (not recorded which). The receptor set was obtained from a woman younger than 30 who had recovered from COVID-19. CDR3s include the opening cysteine and the closing phenylalanine or tryptophan. D genes are given only for firm matches. Rows give clone size only sometimes, using once, few, many, or a class for an expanded clone.

J gene | V gene | D gene | CDR3 length | clone size | CDR3 protein | CDR3 DNA
TRBJ1-1 | TRBV9 | NA | 15 | once | CASSETDSLNTEAFF | TGTGCCAGCAGCGAAACGGACAGCTTGAACACTGAAGCTTTCTTT
TRBJ2-2 | TRBV7-9 | NA | 12 | once | CASRYLPGELFF | TGTGCCAGCAGATATCTACCCGGGGAGCTGTTTTTT
TRBJ1-1 | TRBV5-1 | NA | 20 | few | CASSPIPGLAPSDRNTEAFF | TGCGCCAGCAGCCCCATCCCGGGATTAGCGCCCTCGGACAGGAACACTGAAGCTTTCTTT
TRBJ2-7 | TRBV6-5 | NA | 13 | NA | CASRQGGIYEQYF | TGTGCCAGCAGGCAGGGGGGAATCTACGAGCAGTACTTC
TRBJ1-6 | TRBV30 | TRBD1 | 17 | NA | CAWSVGLRDRGYSPLHF | TGTGCCTGGAGTGTTGGTCTCAGGGACAGGGGGTATTCACCCCTCCACTTT
TRBJ1-6 | TRBV11-2 | NA | 13 | once | CASSSPLNSPLHF | TGTGCCAGCAGCTCCCCTCTTAATTCACCCCTCCACTTT
TRBJ1-1 | TRBV12-3/TRBV12-4 | NA | 12 | once | CASSQWRAEAFF | TGTGCCAGCAGCCAGTGGAGGGCTGAAGCTTTCTTT
TRBJ1-6 | TRBV28 | NA | 19 | NA | CASSSLGGGWSSYNSPLHF | TGTGCCAGCAGTTCCCTAGGTGGAGGTTGGAGCTCCTATAATTCACCCCTCCACTTT
TRBJ1-3 | TRBV7-9 | TRBD1 | 16 | NA | CASSLGDGRGLNTIYF | TGTGCCAGCAGCTTAGGCGATGGCAGGGGGCTCAACACCATATATTTT
TRBJ2-3 | TRBV2 | NA | 13 | few | CASSLLETDTQYF | TGTGCCAGCTCCCTGTTAGAGACAGATACGCAGTATTTT
TRBJ1-4 | TRBV9 | NA | 17 | NA | CASSVATGHATNEKLFF | TGTGCCAGCAGCGTAGCGACAGGCCATGCAACTAATGAAAAACTGTTTTTT
TRBJ1-2 | TRBV11-2 | TRBD1 | 18 | NA | CASSDGWDRGEAGYGYTF | TGTGCCAGCAGCGACGGCTGGGACAGGGGGGAGGCGGGCTATGGCTACACCTTC
TRBJ1-2 | TRBV29-1 | TRBD1 | 14 | NA | CSVEHGTESYGYTF | TGCAGCGTTGAGCACGGGACAGAGTCTTATGGCTACACCTTC
TRBJ1-2 | TRBV4-1 | NA | 15 | NA | CASSQREGEAVGYTF | TGCGCCAGCAGCCAAAGGGAAGGGGAGGCTGTTGGCTACACCTTC
TRBJ1-6 | TRBV28 | NA | 14 | NA | CASSFRGGYSPLHF | TGTGCCAGCAGTTTTCGGGGTGGGTATTCACCCCTCCACTTT
TRBJ2-5 | TRBV7-2 | TRBD2 | 13 | NA | CASRGLAGETQYF | TGTGCCAGCAGAGGACTAGCGGGGGAGACCCAGTACTTC
TRBJ2-7 | TRBV7-9 | TRBD1 | 14 | NA | CASSHGQGPWEQYF | TGTGCCAGCAGCCACGGACAGGGCCCCTGGGAGCAGTACTTC
TRBJ1-3 | TRBV9 | NA | 13 | NA | CASSADSGNTIYF | TGTGCCAGCAGCGCAGACTCTGGAAACACCATATATTTT
TRBJ2-7 | TRBV13 | TRBD1 | 14 | NA | CASSSDRERYEQYF | TGTGCCAGCAGCTCAGACAGGGAAAGGTACGAGCAGTACTTC
TRBJ2-7 | TRBV7-6 | NA | 11 | once | CASSLAREQYF | TGTGCCAGCAGCTTAGCCCGCGAGCAGTACTTC
TRBJ2-7 | TRBV11-2 | NA | 15 | NA | CASSLVYSHPYEQYF | TGTGCCAGCAGCTTAGTATACAGCCACCCCTACGAGCAGTACTTC
TRBJ1-5 | TRBV30 | TRBD1 | 17 | NA | CAWSVVRGPYSNQPQHF | TGTGCCTGGAGTGTCGTAAGGGGGCCTTATAGCAATCAGCCCCAGCATTTT
TRBJ1-4 | TRBV9 | TRBD1 | 15 | NA | CASSVRQGAGEKLFF | TGTGCCAGCAGCGTTAGACAGGGGGCTGGTGAAAAACTGTTTTTT
TRBJ1-2 | TRBV5-6 | NA | 11 | NA | CASSWGEHYTF | TGTGCCAGCAGCTGGGGCGAGCACTACACCTTC
TRBJ1-1 | TRBV19 | TRBD1 | 10 | NA | CASWDRGAFF | TGTGCCAGTTGGGACAGGGGCGCTTTCTTT
TRBJ1-2 | TRBV27 | NA | 15 | NA | CASSLSFGQGSGYTF | TGTGCCAGCAGTTTATCTTTCGGGCAGGGGTCGGGCTACACCTTC
TRBJ2-5 | TRBV5-1 | TRBD1 | 19 | NA | CASSRQPGQVKLWGETQYF | TGCGCCAGCAGCCGCCAACCGGGACAGGTCAAATTATGGGGGGAGACCCAGTACTTC
TRBJ2-7 | TRBV3-1/TRBV3-2 | TRBD2 | 14 | NA | CASSLRAGGYEQYF | TGTGCCAGCAGCCTCCGTGCGGGGGGTTACGAGCAGTACTTC
TRBJ1-5 | TRBV6-6 | TRBD1 | 13 | once | CASRGQSNQPQHF | TGTGCCAGCAGGGGACAGTCCAATCAGCCCCAGCATTTT
TRBJ2-1 | TRBV27 | NA | 18 | NA | CASSLIGRTRGSYNEQFF | TGTGCCAGCAGTTTAATAGGGAGGACCCGGGGGTCCTACAATGAGCAGTTCTTC
TRBJ2-1 | TRBV12-3/TRBV12-4 | TRBD1 | 13 | NA | CASSGQGYNEQFF | TGTGCCAGTTCGGGACAGGGGTACAATGAGCAGTTCTTC
TRBJ2-5 | TRBV29-1 | TRBD2 | 15 | NA | CSVEDSAGVIMAQYF | TGCAGCGTTGAAGATTCGGCGGGGGTGATAATGGCCCAGTACTTC
TRBJ1-3 | TRBV28 | NA | 14 | NA | CASNGGEPGNTIYF | TGTGCCAGCAACGGGGGAGAGCCTGGAAACACCATATATTTT